These 14 T cell receptor beta chains originate from one sample sequenced in a study of blood T cell repertoires in COVID-19. Sequencing used immunoSEQ multiplex PCR; TCRdb keeps in-frame clones, though not all of them. In the table there are around 170,000 clones, 84% of which are singletons. Sequencing input: PBMCs or T cells enriched from blood (not recorded which). These receptors were taken from a man aged 45-65 years who had recovered from COVID-19.

The V gene is TRBV18, the J gene TRBJ2-5; 8 bases map to TRBD1. Germline assignment: CDR1 KGHSH and CDR2 LQKENI. The length of the CDR3 is 13 residues. Germline trimming cut 3 bases from V and 4 bases from J; bases unmatched to any gene: 1. The CDR3 nucleotides read TGTGCCAGCTCACCGACAGGGGCAGAGACCCAGTACTTC. Amino acids: CASSPTGAETQYF.

This clone was found once. V is TRBV4-1 and J is TRBJ1-3, with D possibly being TRBD1 (5 bases). Germline values: CDR1 MGHRA, CDR2 YSYEKL. V lost 4 bases to trimming and J lost 0 bases, with 22 bases between them. CDR3 length: 19 residues. The CDR3 here is CASSPLWDGSLNSGNTIYF. The CDR3 DNA reads TGCGCCAGCAGCCCCCTCTGGGACGGGAGCCTGAACTCTGGAAACACCATATATTTT.

The CDR3: CASSPPGQGAYEQYF. The CDR3 DNA reads TGTGCCAGCAGCCCGCCGGGACAGGGGGCCTACGAGCAGTACTTC. The rearrangement joins TRBV7-9 to TRBJ2-7; the match to TRBD1 covers 11 bases. Germline V gene lookup returns CDR1 SEHNR and CDR2 FQNEAQ (reference sequence). V lost 5 bases, J lost 2 bases, and 5 bases stayed unmatched. The CDR3 runs 15 residues.

The chain is built from TRBV5-1 and TRBJ1-4, with 10 bases aligning to TRBD1. The CDR3 contains 15 residues. Per germline, CDR1 SGHRS and CDR2 YFSETQ. V was clipped by 2 bases and J by 5 bases; unmatched bases: 3. This CDR3 reads CASSLRTGGNEKLFF. The DNA for the CDR3 is TGCGCCAGCAGCTTAAGGACAGGGGGAAATGAAAAACTGTTTTTT.

A note on this clone: The sample contains more than one DNA sequence encoding this CDR3. The V call is TRBV28, the J call TRBJ2-7; TRBD1 matches 8 bases. Germline CDR1 MDHEN, CDR2 SYDVKM. The CDR3 length is 14 residues. V was clipped by 5 bases and J by 4 bases; unmatched bases: 7. CDR3 DNA sequence: TGTGCCAGCAGTCGGACAGGGCGTTCTTACGAGCAGTACTTC. This encodes CASSRTGRSYEQYF.

The rearrangement links TRBV6-5 to TRBJ2-7, with D maybe TRBD1 (6 bases). V lost 0 bases and J 2 bases, leaving 14 bases between the germline ends. CDR3 size: 16 residues. Germline values: CDR1 MNHEY, CDR2 SVGAGI. CDR3 protein: CASSYSRDTQTYEQYF. The CDR3 DNA sequence: TGTGCCAGCAGTTACTCCCGGGACACTCAAACCTACGAGCAGTACTTC.

In its sample, this clone was seen a few times. The chain joins TRBV28 to TRBJ2-7; no definite D call. This CDR3 spans 15 amino acids. Germline V gene sequence: CDR1 MDHEN, CDR2 SYDVKM. V lost 6 bases, J lost 3 bases, and 18 bases lay in between. The CDR3 DNA reads TGTGCCAGCAGCCCCCCCGAGAGGAGCAACTACGAGCAGTACTTC. This gives the protein CASSPPERSNYEQYF.

The chain links TRBV30 to TRBJ2-7, with 9 bases identical to TRBD1. The germline CDR1 and CDR2 sequences are GTSNPN and SVGIG (reference sequence). Trimming cost V 1 base and J 4 bases; bases outside gene matches: 5. The CDR3 covers 14 residues. The CDR3 DNA is TGTGCCTGGAGTGGCTGGGACAGGGAGTACGAGCAGTACTTC. It codes for CAWSGWDREYEQYF.

This rearrangement joins TRBV13 to TRBJ1-1; 8 bases line up with TRBD1. CDR1 PRHDT and CDR2 FYEKMQ come from the germline V gene (reference sequence). The V gene end was trimmed by 2 bases and the J gene end by 3 bases; junction bases not matched to a gene: 11. This CDR3 contains 17 residues. This chain's CDR3 is CASSLSVKQGEDTEAFF. CDR3 bases: TGTGCCAGCAGCTTATCCGTCAAACAGGGGGAGGACACTGAAGCTTTCTTT.

The V and J genes are TRBV12-3 or TRBV12-4 and TRBJ1-2, with D possibly matching TRBD1 (5 bases). Trimming shortened V by 2 bases and J by 6 bases, and 10 bases separated the two germline ends. The CDR3 spans 13 residues. The CDR3 region has the DNA TGTGCCAGCAGTTTACCAGGGAGGGATGGCTACACCTTC. This codes for CASSLPGRDGYTF.

V usage is TRBV25-1 and J usage is TRBJ2-5, with 13 bases matching TRBD2. Trimming at V came to 3 bases and at J to 9 bases, leaving 10 bases not matched to a gene. The V gene's germline CDR1 is MGHDK and CDR2 SYGVNS. This CDR3 is built from 16 residues. CDR3 loop: CASSDNKGTSGVAQYF. The CDR3 DNA follows: TGTGCCAGCAGTGACAATAAAGGGACTAGCGGGGTGGCCCAGTACTTC.

This clone was detected once. The genes are TRBV19 and TRBJ1-5; no reliable D call. V was trimmed by 0 bases and J by 1 base, leaving 10 bases between them. This CDR3 spans 16 amino acids. Germline-derived CDR1 and CDR2 are LNHDA and SQIVND (reference sequence). The CDR3 loop reads CASSIDPGASNQPQHF. CDR3 bases: TGTGCCAGTAGTATAGATCCGGGTGCGAGCAATCAGCCCCAGCATTTT. The full variable domain, with the rest looked up from reference TRBV19 and TRBJ1-5, is DGGITQSPKYLFRKEGQNVTLSCEQNLNHDAMYWYRQDPGQGLRLIYYSQIVNDFQKGDIAEGYSVSREKKESFPLTVTSAQKNPTAFYLCASSIDPGASNQPQHFGDGTRLSIL.

The chain has TRBV5-1 and TRBJ2-7; 8 positions agree with TRBD1. V lost 5 bases, J lost 2 bases, and 9 bases stayed unmatched. This CDR3 contains 15 residues. CDR1 SGHRS and CDR2 YFSETQ come from the germline V gene. The CDR3 reads CASSSDAGGPYEQYF. The CDR3 nucleotides are TGCGCCAGCAGTTCCGACGCAGGGGGCCCCTACGAGCAGTACTTC.

The chain recombines TRBV5-1 with TRBJ2-7; 11 bases map to TRBD2. With V trimmed by 4 bases and J by 7 bases, 13 bases remained unmatched. From germline, CDR1 is SGHRS and CDR2 YFSETQ. The CDR3 sequence is 16 residues long. The CDR3 loop reads CASSGRLAGPSSEQYF. The CDR3 bases are TGCGCCAGCAGCGGAAGACTAGCGGGGCCCTCGAGTGAGCAGTACTTC.